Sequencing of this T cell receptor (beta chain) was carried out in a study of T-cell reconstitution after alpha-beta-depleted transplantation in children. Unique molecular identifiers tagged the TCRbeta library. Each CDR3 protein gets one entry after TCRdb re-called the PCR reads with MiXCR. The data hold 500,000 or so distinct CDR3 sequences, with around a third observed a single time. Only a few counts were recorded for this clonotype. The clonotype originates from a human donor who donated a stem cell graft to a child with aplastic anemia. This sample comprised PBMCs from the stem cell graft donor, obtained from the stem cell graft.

The CDR3 coding sequence is TGTGCCTGGGGTCAGGAGTGGGACCGGAACACTGAAGCTTTCTTT. Translating it yields CAWGQEWDRNTEAFF. This chain joins TRBV30 and TRBJ1-1, with a tentative D call TRBD1 (5 bases). Germline loops: CDR1 GTSNPN, CDR2 SVGIG (reference sequence). V lost 5 bases to trimming and J lost 1 base, with 17 bases between them. This CDR3 has 15 amino acids.